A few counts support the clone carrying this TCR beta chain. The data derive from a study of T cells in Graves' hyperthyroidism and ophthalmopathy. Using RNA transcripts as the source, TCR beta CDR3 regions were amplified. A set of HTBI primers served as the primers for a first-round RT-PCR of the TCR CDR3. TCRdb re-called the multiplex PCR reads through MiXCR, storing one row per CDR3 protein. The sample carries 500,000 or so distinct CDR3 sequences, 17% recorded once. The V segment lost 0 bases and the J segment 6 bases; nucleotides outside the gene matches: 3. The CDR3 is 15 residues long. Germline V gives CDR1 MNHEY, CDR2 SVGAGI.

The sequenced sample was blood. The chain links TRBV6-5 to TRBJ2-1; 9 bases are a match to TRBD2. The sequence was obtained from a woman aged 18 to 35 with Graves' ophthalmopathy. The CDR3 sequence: CASSYSSGGPNEQFF. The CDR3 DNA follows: TGTGCCAGCAGTTACTCTAGCGGGGGCCCCAATGAGCAGTTCTTC.